Listed below are T cell receptor beta chains from one sample, sequenced in a study of T cell changes during pregnancy in multiple sclerosis. Profiled with immunoSEQ multiplex PCR; TCRdb holds only in-frame clones, not every one. The table has 40,000 or so clones, 70% to 90% seen once. This material consisted of CD8+ T cells from peripheral blood mononuclear cells, taken in the third trimester of pregnancy. The receptors here all came from a female donor with multiple sclerosis, enrolled in a pregnancy study. Each CDR3 is given with its conserved first and last residue. Each record gives: D gene, CDR3 length, V gene, clone size, J gene, CDR3 protein, CDR3 DNA. D genes are given only for firm matches. A row's size may be missing; if present it is once, few, many or a size class.

d_call: TRBD1; cdr3_length: 15; v_call: TRBV11-1; clone_size: NA; j_call: TRBJ1-2; cdr3_aa: CASSRNTGGPGGYTF; cdr3_nt: TGTGCCAGCAGTCGAAACACAGGGGGCCCTGGGGGCTACACCTTC
d_call: NA; cdr3_length: 12; v_call: TRBV7-9; clone_size: NA; j_call: TRBJ2-5; cdr3_aa: CASSIEEGTQYF; cdr3_nt: TGTGCCAGCAGCATCGAGGAAGGGACCCAGTACTTC
d_call: NA; cdr3_length: 14; v_call: TRBV6-6; clone_size: NA; j_call: TRBJ2-2; cdr3_aa: CASNGLANTGELFF; cdr3_nt: TGTGCCAGCAACGGGTTAGCGAACACCGGGGAGCTGTTTTTT
d_call: NA; cdr3_length: 12; v_call: TRBV30; clone_size: NA; j_call: TRBJ2-1; cdr3_aa: CAWDSSYNEQFF; cdr3_nt: TGTGCCTGGGATAGCTCCTACAATGAGCAGTTCTTC
d_call: NA; cdr3_length: 15; v_call: TRBV6-1; clone_size: NA; j_call: TRBJ2-6; cdr3_aa: CASSERGSGANVLTF; cdr3_nt: TGTGCCAGCAGTGAAAGAGGGTCTGGGGCCAACGTCCTGACTTTC
d_call: TRBD1; cdr3_length: 17; v_call: TRBV27; clone_size: NA; j_call: TRBJ1-5; cdr3_aa: CASSPVQGVYFDQPQHF; cdr3_nt: TGTGCCAGCAGTCCCGTGCAGGGGGTTTATTTTGATCAGCCCCAGCATTTT
d_call: TRBD1; cdr3_length: 15; v_call: TRBV6-1; clone_size: NA; j_call: TRBJ1-2; cdr3_aa: CASSVQGARDYGYTF; cdr3_nt: TGTGCCAGCAGTGTACAGGGGGCTAGGGACTATGGCTACACCTTC
d_call: NA; cdr3_length: 14; v_call: TRBV5-1; clone_size: NA; j_call: TRBJ1-1; cdr3_aa: CASKPRRGNTEAFF; cdr3_nt: TGCGCCAGCAAGCCGCGGAGGGGGAACACTGAAGCTTTCTTT
d_call: TRBD1; cdr3_length: 17; v_call: TRBV11-2; clone_size: NA; j_call: TRBJ1-2; cdr3_aa: CASSLGPGQGLNYGYTF; cdr3_nt: TGTGCCAGCAGCTTAGGGCCGGGACAGGGGCTTAACTATGGCTACACCTTC
d_call: TRBD2; cdr3_length: 15; v_call: TRBV6-1; clone_size: NA; j_call: TRBJ2-7; cdr3_aa: CASSEEVAGAYEQYF; cdr3_nt: TGTGCCAGCAGTGAAGAGGTAGCGGGGGCCTACGAGCAGTACTTC
d_call: NA; cdr3_length: 12; v_call: TRBV30; clone_size: NA; j_call: TRBJ1-2; cdr3_aa: CAWSVGAYGYTF; cdr3_nt: TGTGCCTGGAGTGTAGGGGCCTATGGCTACACCTTC
d_call: NA; cdr3_length: 15; v_call: TRBV6-5; clone_size: NA; j_call: TRBJ2-7; cdr3_aa: CASKSLLGEVDEQYF; cdr3_nt: TGTGCCAGCAAGAGTCTATTAGGGGAGGTCGACGAGCAGTACTTC
d_call: NA; cdr3_length: 15; v_call: TRBV27; clone_size: NA; j_call: TRBJ2-7; cdr3_aa: CASSLWAGINHEQYF; cdr3_nt: TGTGCCAGCAGTTTATGGGCGGGAATTAACCACGAGCAGTACTTC
d_call: NA; cdr3_length: 14; v_call: TRBV2; clone_size: NA; j_call: TRBJ2-5; cdr3_aa: CASRLAGKGETQYF; cdr3_nt: TGTGCCAGCAGGCTCGCGGGGAAGGGAGAGACCCAGTACTTC
d_call: NA; cdr3_length: 13; v_call: TRBV19; clone_size: once; j_call: TRBJ1-1; cdr3_aa: CASSIQGATEAFF; cdr3_nt: TGTGCCAGTAGTATACAGGGTGCCACTGAAGCTTTCTTT
d_call: NA; cdr3_length: 12; v_call: TRBV10-3; clone_size: NA; j_call: TRBJ1-1; cdr3_aa: CAISAPNTEAFF; cdr3_nt: TGTGCCATCAGTGCCCCTAACACTGAAGCTTTCTTT
d_call: NA; cdr3_length: 14; v_call: TRBV27; clone_size: NA; j_call: TRBJ1-5; cdr3_aa: CASSRDFSNQPQHF; cdr3_nt: TGTGCCAGCAGCCGGGACTTTAGCAATCAGCCCCAGCATTTT
d_call: TRBD1; cdr3_length: 15; v_call: TRBV7-3; clone_size: NA; j_call: TRBJ1-2; cdr3_aa: CASSLGDDRGNGYTF; cdr3_nt: TGTGCCAGCAGCTTAGGGGATGACAGGGGTAATGGCTACACCTTC
d_call: NA; cdr3_length: 18; v_call: TRBV27; clone_size: NA; j_call: TRBJ1-4; cdr3_aa: CASSLMEGIGGSSEKLFF; cdr3_nt: TGTGCCAGCAGTTTAATGGAAGGTATCGGGGGGTCAAGCGAAAAACTGTTTTTT
d_call: TRBD2; cdr3_length: 14; v_call: TRBV6-5; clone_size: NA; j_call: TRBJ2-5; cdr3_aa: CASSYGGGWETQYF; cdr3_nt: TGTGCCAGCAGTTACGGGGGGGGGTGGGAGACCCAGTACTTC
d_call: TRBD2; cdr3_length: 13; v_call: TRBV11-2; clone_size: NA; j_call: TRBJ2-1; cdr3_aa: CASSLTSLYEQFF; cdr3_nt: TGTGCCAGCAGCTTGACTAGCTTGTATGAGCAGTTCTTC
d_call: NA; cdr3_length: 15; v_call: TRBV4-3; clone_size: NA; j_call: TRBJ1-4; cdr3_aa: CASSRIRGGNEKLFF; cdr3_nt: TGCGCCAGCAGCCGTATCAGGGGAGGGAATGAAAAACTGTTTTTT
d_call: TRBD1; cdr3_length: 12; v_call: TRBV7-9; clone_size: NA; j_call: TRBJ1-2; cdr3_aa: CASNYDREGYTF; cdr3_nt: TGTGCCAGCAACTATGACAGGGAGGGCTACACCTTC
d_call: NA; cdr3_length: 14; v_call: TRBV19; clone_size: NA; j_call: TRBJ2-7; cdr3_aa: CATRARDGFYEQYF; cdr3_nt: TGTGCCACTAGGGCGCGGGACGGGTTCTACGAGCAGTACTTC
d_call: NA; cdr3_length: 16; v_call: TRBV28; clone_size: NA; j_call: TRBJ2-7; cdr3_aa: CASSSADRDLSYEQYF; cdr3_nt: TGTGCCAGCAGTTCCGCCGACAGAGACCTCTCCTACGAGCAGTACTTC
d_call: NA; cdr3_length: 15; v_call: TRBV4-1; clone_size: NA; j_call: TRBJ1-5; cdr3_aa: CASSQEGGVAQPQHF; cdr3_nt: TGCGCCAGCAGCCAAGAGGGGGGAGTTGCCCAGCCCCAGCATTTT
d_call: TRBD2; cdr3_length: 15; v_call: TRBV6-4; clone_size: NA; j_call: TRBJ2-1; cdr3_aa: CASSDIAGGPGEQFF; cdr3_nt: TGTGCCAGCAGTGACATAGCGGGGGGCCCAGGGGAGCAGTTCTTC
d_call: NA; cdr3_length: 13; v_call: TRBV5-4; clone_size: NA; j_call: TRBJ1-2; cdr3_aa: CASSLDGSYGYTF; cdr3_nt: TGTGCCAGCAGCCTAGACGGATCCTATGGCTACACCTTC
d_call: TRBD1; cdr3_length: 13; v_call: TRBV10-2; clone_size: NA; j_call: TRBJ1-2; cdr3_aa: CASSGGQWDGYTF; cdr3_nt: TGCGCCAGCAGTGGGGGACAGTGGGATGGCTACACCTTC
d_call: NA; cdr3_length: 12; v_call: TRBV5-4; clone_size: NA; j_call: TRBJ2-3; cdr3_aa: CASSLDGDTQYF; cdr3_nt: TGTGCCAGCAGCTTGGACGGGGATACGCAGTATTTT
d_call: NA; cdr3_length: 14; v_call: TRBV4-1; clone_size: NA; j_call: TRBJ1-1; cdr3_aa: CASSQDRGGTEAFF; cdr3_nt: TGCGCCAGCAGCCAAGATCGGGGGGGCACTGAAGCTTTCTTT
d_call: NA; cdr3_length: 14; v_call: TRBV7-7; clone_size: NA; j_call: TRBJ2-7; cdr3_aa: CASSLYAGSYEQYF; cdr3_nt: TGTGCTAGCAGCTTATATGCGGGTTCCTACGAGCAGTACTTC
d_call: NA; cdr3_length: 14; v_call: TRBV27; clone_size: few; j_call: TRBJ1-5; cdr3_aa: CASSQRRGNQPQHF; cdr3_nt: TGTGCCAGCAGCCAGAGGAGGGGCAATCAGCCCCAGCATTTT
d_call: TRBD1; cdr3_length: 15; v_call: TRBV5-1; clone_size: NA; j_call: TRBJ2-7; cdr3_aa: CASSFDRGVSYEQYF; cdr3_nt: TGCGCCAGCAGCTTCGACAGGGGGGTTTCCTACGAGCAGTACTTC
d_call: TRBD1; cdr3_length: 14; v_call: TRBV6-5; clone_size: NA; j_call: TRBJ1-2; cdr3_aa: CASTREGASGGYTF; cdr3_nt: TGTGCCAGCACACGCGAGGGGGCCTCCGGAGGCTACACCTTC
d_call: TRBD1; cdr3_length: 17; v_call: TRBV4-2; clone_size: NA; j_call: TRBJ1-6; cdr3_aa: CASSHVTGEANNSPLHF; cdr3_nt: TGTGCCAGCAGCCACGTAACAGGGGAGGCCAATAATTCACCCCTCCACTTT
d_call: TRBD2; cdr3_length: 15; v_call: TRBV7-2; clone_size: NA; j_call: TRBJ2-5; cdr3_aa: CASSSGLAGQETQYF; cdr3_nt: TGTGCCAGCAGCTCGGGACTAGCGGGACAAGAGACCCAGTACTTC
d_call: TRBD2; cdr3_length: 16; v_call: TRBV6-5; clone_size: NA; j_call: TRBJ2-2; cdr3_aa: CASSYQLSGVNGELFF; cdr3_nt: TGTGCCAGCAGTTACCAACTTAGCGGGGTTAACGGGGAGCTGTTTTTT
d_call: NA; cdr3_length: 15; v_call: TRBV28; clone_size: NA; j_call: TRBJ2-3; cdr3_aa: CASTAGGRRTDTQYF; cdr3_nt: TGTGCCAGCACCGCCGGAGGACGTCGTACAGATACGCAGTATTTT
d_call: NA; cdr3_length: 15; v_call: TRBV7-8; clone_size: NA; j_call: TRBJ2-7; cdr3_aa: CASSLVGRRTYEQYF; cdr3_nt: TGTGCCAGCAGCTTAGTGGGCCGTCGAACCTACGAGCAGTACTTC
d_call: NA; cdr3_length: 16; v_call: TRBV12-2; clone_size: once; j_call: TRBJ1-2; cdr3_aa: CASRLKGLLFGYGYTF; cdr3_nt: TGTGCAAGTCGCTTAAAGGGACTACTCTTTGGCTATGGCTACACCTTC
d_call: NA; cdr3_length: 14; v_call: TRBV7-9; clone_size: NA; j_call: TRBJ1-3; cdr3_aa: CASSLRGSGNTIYF; cdr3_nt: TGTGCCAGCAGCTTAAGGGGGTCCGGAAACACCATATATTTT
d_call: TRBD2; cdr3_length: 15; v_call: TRBV6-1; clone_size: many; j_call: TRBJ2-1; cdr3_aa: CASSEADGGAHEQFF; cdr3_nt: TGTGCCAGCAGTGAAGCGGACGGGGGGGCTCATGAGCAGTTCTTC
d_call: TRBD1; cdr3_length: 16; v_call: TRBV27; clone_size: NA; j_call: TRBJ2-7; cdr3_aa: CASSPRTGVMVDEQYF; cdr3_nt: TGTGCCAGCAGTCCGCGGACAGGGGTAATGGTCGACGAGCAGTACTTC
d_call: TRBD1; cdr3_length: 15; v_call: TRBV19; clone_size: once; j_call: TRBJ1-1; cdr3_aa: CASRRQGYIDTEAFF; cdr3_nt: TGTGCCAGTCGACGACAGGGCTATATCGACACTGAAGCTTTCTTT
d_call: NA; cdr3_length: 17; v_call: TRBV7-9; clone_size: once; j_call: TRBJ2-3; cdr3_aa: CASSVFSRVPGEDTQYF; cdr3_nt: TGTGCCAGCAGCGTGTTTAGTCGAGTGCCCGGTGAAGATACGCAGTATTTT
d_call: TRBD1; cdr3_length: 16; v_call: TRBV7-9; clone_size: NA; j_call: TRBJ2-1; cdr3_aa: CASSLADRATYNEQFF; cdr3_nt: TGTGCCAGCAGCTTAGCGGACAGGGCTACCTACAATGAGCAGTTCTTC
d_call: TRBD1; cdr3_length: 16; v_call: TRBV28; clone_size: NA; j_call: TRBJ1-2; cdr3_aa: CASSRTHRGIVYGYTF; cdr3_nt: TGTGCCAGCAGCCGAACCCACAGGGGTATAGTCTATGGCTACACCTTC
d_call: TRBD1; cdr3_length: 14; v_call: TRBV5-4; clone_size: NA; j_call: TRBJ2-7; cdr3_aa: CASSLGTGAYEQYF; cdr3_nt: TGTGCCAGCAGCTTGGGGACAGGAGCCTACGAGCAGTACTTC
d_call: TRBD1; cdr3_length: 16; v_call: TRBV6-4; clone_size: NA; j_call: TRBJ2-7; cdr3_aa: CASSDSPMDRSHEQYF; cdr3_nt: TGTGCCAGCAGTGACTCTCCCATGGACAGGAGCCACGAGCAGTACTTC
d_call: TRBD1; cdr3_length: 17; v_call: TRBV7-9; clone_size: NA; j_call: TRBJ2-3; cdr3_aa: CASTAGQGPGEIDTQYF; cdr3_nt: TGTGCCAGCACCGCTGGACAGGGCCCGGGGGAGATCGATACGCAGTATTTT
d_call: TRBD1; cdr3_length: 12; v_call: TRBV30; clone_size: NA; j_call: TRBJ1-1; cdr3_aa: CAWHRGYTEAFF; cdr3_nt: TGTGCCTGGCACAGGGGTTACACTGAAGCTTTCTTT